The 28 T cell receptor beta chains given below trace back to one sample, sequenced in a study of T cells in Graves' hyperthyroidism and ophthalmopathy. What was amplified from RNA transcripts were TCR beta CDR3 regions. The study used the HTBI primer set for a first-round RT-PCR of the TCR CDR3. TCRdb re-derived calls from the multiplex PCR reads in MiXCR, one entry per CDR3 protein. Of over 500,000 distinct CDR3 sequences in the sample, around 43% were seen once. Sequenced sample: peripheral blood or thyroid tissue (not recorded which). These receptors came from an adult woman with Graves' disease, either hyperthyroidism or ophthalmopathy (not recorded which).

This clonotype was observed a few times. V usage is TRBV29-1 and J usage is TRBJ2-5; D not resolved. The V and J ends lost 4 bases and 2 bases respectively, with 8 bases between them. The CDR3 extends over 12 amino acids. Germline loops: CDR1 SQVTM, CDR2 ANQGSEA. CDR3 DNA sequence: TGCAGCGTTGGACCGGGTCAAGAGACCCAGTACTTC. It codes for CSVGPGQETQYF.

This clonotype was detected only a few times. It may be a read error: a sequence one base away is much more abundant. The DNA for the CDR3 is TGCAGTGCTAGAGGGGCGCAGGGGTTCCAAGAGACCCAGTACTTC. Its translation: CSARGAQGFQETQYF. The V call is TRBV20-1, the J call TRBJ2-5, with D perhaps TRBD1 (6 bases). The germline gives CDR1 DFQATT, CDR2 SNEGSKA (reference sequence). The CDR3 length is 15 residues. Deletions cut 1 base from V and 1 base from J, with 13 bases between.

This clonotype was recorded at least ten times. The gene calls are TRBV6-5 and TRBJ1-6; no definite D call. Germline CDR1 reads MNHEY; CDR2 reads SVGAGI. V lost 5 bases, J lost 10 bases, and 12 bases lay in between. The CDR3 has 13 amino acids. The CDR3 coding sequence is TGTGCCAGCAGTCCCCGGGAAGGGTCACCCCTCCACTTT. This encodes CASSPREGSPLHF.

As DNA, the CDR3 is TGTGCCAGCAGCTCCCGGGACAGGGGTTCTTATAGCAATCAGCCCCAGCATTTT. Amino acids: CASSSRDRGSYSNQPQHF. V is TRBV14 and J is TRBJ1-5, with TRBD1 identical over 10 bases. The CDR3 covers 18 residues. The germline V gene encodes CDR1 SGHDN and CDR2 FVKESK. V gave up 5 bases and J gave up 0 bases; unmatched junction bases: 10.

This rearrangement joins TRBV10-3 to TRBJ1-2, with TRBD1 matching over 7 bases. There are 15 residues in the CDR3. Trimming took 3 bases from V and 1 from J; bases not matched to a gene: 5. CDR1 is ENHRY, CDR2 SYGVKD, per germline. CDR3 bases: TGTGCCATCAGTGATCGGGACAGCTATAACTATGGCTACACCTTC. Amino acids: CAISDRDSYNYGYTF.

This clonotype was detected ten times or more. The J gene is TRBJ1-1, the V gene TRBV7-2; D not resolved. The CDR3 sequence is 15 residues long. Germline assignment: CDR1 SGHTA and CDR2 FQGNSA. Trimming pared 0 bases from V and 0 bases from J, leaving 8 bases between. The CDR3 spells CASSLAGIMNTEAFF. The CDR3 bases are TGTGCCAGCAGCTTAGCAGGGATCATGAACACTGAAGCTTTCTTT.

The gene calls are TRBV7-9 and TRBJ2-7, with 9 bases matching TRBD1. The germline CDR1 and CDR2 sequences are SEHNR and FQNEAQ (reference sequence). Trimming took 5 bases from V and 3 from J; bases not matched to a gene: 14. The CDR3 runs 17 residues. The CDR3 coding sequence is TGTGCCAGCAGCAGAGCTGTCCCGGGACAGGGACACTACGAGCAGTACTTC. It translates to CASSRAVPGQGHYEQYF.

This clonotype was observed many times. The V and J genes are TRBV5-4 and TRBJ2-5, with D possibly being TRBD1 or TRBD2 (5 bases each). The germline V gene encodes CDR1 SGHNT and CDR2 YYREEE (reference sequence). The length of the CDR3 is 14 residues. V was trimmed by 0 bases and J by 3 bases, leaving 9 bases between them. CDR3 DNA sequence: TGTGCCAGCAGCTTGGGGGACGGAGAAGAGACCCAGTACTTC. This sequence encodes CASSLGDGEETQYF.

In the case of this clonotype: At one end the junction does not follow the germline gene, possibly because of a read error. The rearrangement uses TRBV7-9 and TRBJ1-1, with unresolved D. The V gene's germline CDR1 is SEHNR and CDR2 FQNEAQ (reference sequence). The CDR3 extends over 13 amino acids. CDR3 DNA sequence: TGCGCCAGCAGCCCGTTATTTTGGACTGAAGCTTTCTTT. Its protein is CASSPLFWTEAFF.

This clonotype was observed once. The rearrangement links TRBV2 to TRBJ2-1; D might be TRBD2 (6 bases). CDR3 length: 14 residues. V dropped 7 bases and J dropped 4 bases, with 14 bases sitting between them. The V gene's germline CDR1 is SNHLY and CDR2 FYNNEI. DNA of the CDR3: TGTGCCAGCAACCGGGACTCGAGATACAATGAGCAGTTCTTC. Residues: CASNRDSRYNEQFF.

This clonotype was seen once. The rearrangement links TRBV15 to TRBJ1-2; D possibly corresponds to TRBD1 (6 bases). This CDR3 contains 13 residues. The V gene lost 7 bases and the J gene lost 7 bases, with 16 bases spanning the gap. The germline CDR1 and CDR2 sequences are LNHNV and YYDKDF (reference sequence). CDR3 DNA sequence: TGTGCCACCACAGGGGCAGGAGCCAGTGGCTACACCTTC. It translates to CATTGAGASGYTF. Combining the CDR3 with reference TRBV15 and TRBJ1-2 gives the whole variable domain DAMVIQNPRYQVTQFGKPVTLSCSQTLNHNVMYWYQQKSSQAPKLLFHYYDKDFNNEADTPDNFQSRRPNTSFCFLDIRSPGLGDTAMYLCATTGAGASGYTFGSGTRLTVV.

J is TRBJ2-7 and V is TRBV7-9; D is unresolved. V lost 5 bases to trimming and J lost 1 base, with 12 bases between them. There are 14 residues in the CDR3. The germline gives CDR1 SEHNR, CDR2 FQNEAQ (reference sequence). The CDR3 here is CASSQEDRSYEQYF. CDR3 coding DNA: TGTGCCAGCAGCCAAGAAGACCGATCCTACGAGCAGTACTTC.

This clonotype was found once. The chain has TRBV7-2 and TRBJ1-4; no reliable D call. V was clipped by 5 bases and J by 8 bases, with 12 bases between them. The CDR3 length is 13 residues. Germline CDR1 reads SGHTA; CDR2 reads FQGNSA. DNA of the CDR3: TGTGCCAGCAGCCAGACGGAGATCGAAAAACTGTTTTTT. Amino acids: CASSQTEIEKLFF. Looking up the rest from reference TRBV7-2 and TRBJ1-4 gives the full variable domain: GAGVSQSPSNKVTEKGKDVELRCDPISGHTALYWYRQSLGQGLEFLIYFQGNSAPDKSGLPSDRFSAERTGGSVSTLTIQRTQQEDSAVYLCASSQTEIEKLFFGSGTQLSVL.

This clonotype showed up many times. The rearrangement uses TRBV4-2 and TRBJ1-6, with TRBD1 matching over 7 bases. Per germline, CDR1 LGHNA and CDR2 YNFKEQ. The CDR3 totals 15 residues. V shed 3 bases, J shed 10 bases, and the junction held 9 bases outside the gene matches. CDR3 nucleotide sequence: TGTGCCAGCAGCCACTCCGGACAGGTGAACTCACCCCTCCACTTT. Amino acids: CASSHSGQVNSPLHF.

This clonotype showed up many times. The V and J genes are TRBV7-2 and TRBJ2-7; possibly TRBD1 for D (5 bases). CDR3 length: 14 residues. Per germline, CDR1 SGHTA and CDR2 FQGNSA. Trimming pared 3 bases from V and 1 base from J, leaving 10 bases between. The CDR3 reads CASSLLRTSYEQYF. CDR3 in DNA: TGTGCCAGCAGCTTGCTCCGGACATCCTACGAGCAGTACTTC.

This clonotype was observed a handful of times. The rearrangement links TRBV15 to TRBJ2-5; the D gene is possibly TRBD1 (6 bases). This CDR3 comprises 13 residues. The V end lost 5 bases, the J end lost 4 bases, and 11 bases lay between the germline ends. Germline V gene data show CDR1 as LNHNV and CDR2 as YYDKDF (reference sequence). Here the CDR3 DNA reads TGTGCCACCAGCCCGACAGGCCCAGAGACCCAGTACTTC. This codes for CATSPTGPETQYF.

This clonotype was seen many times. The gene calls are TRBV20-1 and TRBJ2-6; 8 bases match TRBD2. V trimming: 3 bases; J trimming: 4 bases; junction bases outside the gene matches: 5. Germline V gene data show CDR1 as DFQATT and CDR2 as SNEGSKA (reference sequence). This CDR3 has 15 amino acids. The CDR3 bases are TGCAGTGCTAGCGGGAGGGCCACAGGGGCCAACGTCCTGACTTTC. Encoded protein: CSASGRATGANVLTF.

This clonotype has at least ten counts. The J gene is TRBJ2-2, the V gene TRBV7-9, with D perhaps TRBD2 (6 bases). Germline-derived CDR1 and CDR2 are SEHNR and FQNEAQ (reference sequence). Trimming left V 8 bases short and J 2 bases short, with 18 bases between. This CDR3 spans 16 amino acids. The CDR3 DNA sequence: TGTGCCAGCCCCGATTTCGGGGGAATTAACACCGGGGAGCTGTTTTTT. This gives the protein CASPDFGGINTGELFF.

The chain recombines TRBV25-1 with TRBJ2-5, with TRBD2 identical over 7 bases. Unmatched junction bases numbered 7, after V lost 4 bases and J lost 5 bases. CDR3 length: 14 residues. Germline loops: CDR1 MGHDK, CDR2 SYGVNS. CDR3: CASSAKRERETQYF. The DNA of the CDR3 is TGTGCCAGCAGTGCAAAGCGGGAACGTGAGACCCAGTACTTC.

The gene calls are TRBV7-9 and TRBJ2-5, with D possibly TRBD1 on 6 matching bases. CDR1 and CDR2 (germline): SEHNR, FQNEAQ (reference sequence). V was clipped by 5 bases and J by 5 bases, with 18 bases between them. The CDR3 length is 15 residues. CDR3: CASSVDGGSGETQYF. For the CDR3, the DNA is TGTGCCAGCAGCGTAGATGGGGGCTCGGGGGAGACCCAGTACTTC.

This clonotype was seen only once. The V gene is TRBV12-3 or TRBV12-4, the J gene TRBJ2-2; TRBD2 might be the D (5 bases). V was cut by 1 base and J by 8 bases, with 14 bases left in between. The CDR3 extends over 15 amino acids. DNA for the CDR3: TGTGCCAGCAGTTTAGGACCGACTCGGGGTGGGGAGCTGTTTTTT. Translating gives CASSLGPTRGGELFF.

This clonotype has ten or more counts. The gene calls are TRBV4-1 and TRBJ2-5; TRBD2 matches 8 bases. The V and J ends lost 7 bases and 6 bases, in that order; junction bases with no gene match: 13. The CDR3 contains 15 residues. Per the germline V gene, CDR1 is MGHRA and CDR2 is YSYEKL. The CDR3 reads CASNHSSGRAQTQYF. CDR3 bases: TGCGCCAGCAACCATTCTTCCGGGAGGGCACAGACCCAGTACTTC.

The gene calls are TRBV9 and TRBJ2-5, with D hard to call. This CDR3 comprises 12 residues. The germline gives CDR1 SGDLS, CDR2 YYNGEE. Between the trimmed V and J ends, which lost 0 bases and 5 bases, there was a span of 5 bases. This CDR3 is CASSVVGETQYF. CDR3 nucleotides: TGTGCCAGCAGCGTAGTGGGTGAGACCCAGTACTTC.

For the CDR3, the DNA is TGTGCCAGCAGTTCCGGGACAGGGGGGGTCTATGGCTACACCTTC. This encodes CASSSGTGGVYGYTF. This chain links TRBV27 with TRBJ1-2, with 11 bases fitting TRBD1. The J segment lost 4 bases and the V segment lost 4 bases, leaving 5 bases of the junction unmatched. The germline V gene encodes CDR1 MNHEY and CDR2 SMNVEV (reference sequence). The CDR3 loop spans 15 amino acids.

This chain joins TRBV20-1 and TRBJ1-2; TRBD1 might be the D (6 bases). The CDR3 loop spans 10 amino acids. Trimming shortened V by 7 bases and J by 3 bases, and 6 bases separated the two germline ends. Per the germline V gene, CDR1 is DFQATT and CDR2 is SNEGSKA (reference sequence). The DNA for the CDR3 is TGCAGTGGGACAGACTATGGCTACACCTTC. Amino acids: CSGTDYGYTF.

The chain carries TRBV20-1 and TRBJ1-6; 7 nucleotides match TRBD1. The CDR3 extends over 13 amino acids. With 1 base clipped from V and 13 bases from J, the junction kept 7 bases outside the gene matches. Germline V gene lookup returns CDR1 DFQATT and CDR2 SNEGSKA (reference sequence). CDR3 amino acids: CSARVQGNQPLHF. The DNA for the CDR3 is TGCAGTGCTAGAGTACAGGGGAATCAGCCCCTCCACTTT.

The genes are TRBV19 and TRBJ1-6; no firm D call. Deletions cut 8 bases from V and 5 bases from J, with 13 bases between. The CDR3 extends over 14 amino acids. Germline values: CDR1 LNHDA, CDR2 SQIVND (reference sequence). Written as DNA, the CDR3 is TGTGCCAGTCAACGAGAGGGAAATAATTCACCCCTCCACTTT. Translated: CASQREGNNSPLHF.

The rearrangement uses TRBV19 and TRBJ1-5, with 11 bases identical to TRBD1. Germline V gene sequence: CDR1 LNHDA, CDR2 SQIVND (reference sequence). V lost 3 bases to trimming and J lost 1 base; unmatched junction nucleotides: 2. This CDR3 is 16 amino acids long. The CDR3 DNA is TGTGCCAGTAGTATGGACAGGGGGCGAAGCAATCAGCCCCAGCATTTT. The encoded protein is CASSMDRGRSNQPQHF.